Each of the 10 T cell receptor beta chains below was sequenced from the same sample in a study of regulatory T cells in long-lasting Graves disease. Construction of the TCR beta libraries employed iRepertoire HTBI primers in conjunction with Arm-PCR of CDR3 regions. TCRdb processed the multiplex PCR reads anew with MiXCR; each CDR3 protein has one entry. The repertoire consists of 510,000 or so distinct CDR3 sequences, with 12% occurring once and the leading ten covering around 9.3%. Time point in this sample: newly diagnosed GD, antithyroid drugs for less than 3 months. Generation of the TCR library employed RNA extracted from PBMCs. The sample was also reused in another study, on T cells in Graves' hyperthyroidism and ophthalmopathy.

Sample: peripheral blood mononuclear cells (PBMCs), taken at new diagnosis, from a patient treated with antithyroid drugs. The origin of the receptors is a woman in her twenties or thirties with Graves disease.

V and J are TRBV3-1 and TRBJ2-1; D may be TRBD1 (5 bases). V lost 1 base to trimming and J lost 3 bases, with 16 bases between them. The CDR3 spans 17 residues. Germline V gene lookup returns CDR1 LGHDT and CDR2 YNNKEL (reference sequence). The chain's CDR3 is CASSQGSQGNVYNEQFF. The CDR3 nucleotides read TGTGCCAGCAGCCAAGGGAGCCAGGGAAATGTCTACAATGAGCAGTTCTTC.

This clonotype was counted many times. The CDR3 reads CASRLRTLAEYEEQFF. The CDR3 coding sequence is TGTGCCAGCAGACTTAGAACACTAGCGGAGTATGAGGAGCAGTTCTTC. The genes are TRBV11-2 and TRBJ2-1, with TRBD2 matching over 8 bases. CDR1 is SGHAT and CDR2 is FQNNGV in the germline V gene. The CDR3 is 16 residues long. Germline trimming cut 6 bases from V and 10 bases from J; bases unmatched to any gene: 17.

This clonotype has more than one count but fewer than ten. The chain has TRBV5-1 and TRBJ2-1, with D tentatively TRBD2 (6 bases). In germline, CDR1 is SGHRS, CDR2 YFSETQ. The CDR3 consists of 15 residues. Trimming took off 4 bases at V and 8 bases at J, with 19 bases between the two ends. The CDR3 here is CASSPTSFPSDEQFF. The CDR3 DNA reads TGCGCCAGCAGCCCTACTAGCTTTCCTTCCGATGAGCAGTTCTTC.

Worth noting for this clonotype: Given a much more abundant clone one base away, this may be a read error. The DNA of the CDR3 is TGTGCCAACAAAAAGATTACTAAAGCTTTCTTT. The encoded protein is CANKKITKAFF. The rearrangement uses TRBV28 and TRBJ1-1; no definite D call. V lost 10 bases and J 9 bases, leaving 15 bases between the germline ends. The CDR3 runs to 11 residues. Germline V CDR1 and CDR2: MDHEN, SYDVKM.

This clonotype came up many times. The gene calls are TRBV29-1 and TRBJ1-1; TRBD1 matches 8 bases. This CDR3 contains 12 residues. Per germline, CDR1 SQVTM and CDR2 ANQGSEA. V shed 5 bases, J shed 4 bases, and the junction held 3 bases outside the gene matches. CDR3 region: CSVHRGGTEAFF. The CDR3 nucleotides read TGCAGCGTTCACAGGGGGGGCACTGAAGCTTTCTTT.

The sample holds many counts of this clonotype. This chain joins TRBV6-1 and TRBJ1-1; D unresolved. CDR1 MNHNS and CDR2 SASEGT come from the germline V gene. The CDR3 has 13 amino acids. Trimming took 5 bases from V and 0 from J, leaving 7 bases between them. CDR3 DNA: TGTGCCAGCAGTCAACTTATGAACACTGAAGCTTTCTTT. Amino acid sequence: CASSQLMNTEAFF.

In this sample, this clonotype turned up many times. The chain recombines TRBV28 with TRBJ2-4, with TRBD1 as a possible D gene (6 bases). Germline V CDR1 and CDR2: MDHEN, SYDVKM. The CDR3 loop spans 14 amino acids. The V gene lost 4 bases and the J gene lost 2 bases, with 9 bases spanning the gap. The CDR3 nucleotides read TGTGCCAGCAGTTACAGGGACCCCAAAAACATTCAGTACTTC. It yields the protein CASSYRDPKNIQYF.

This clonotype was seen a few times. This sequence joins TRBV4-1 and TRBJ2-1, with TRBD1 identical over 10 bases. This CDR3 has 14 residues. From germline, CDR1 is MGHRA and CDR2 YSYEKL. Unmatched junction bases numbered 6, after V lost 5 bases and J lost 8 bases. The CDR3 protein is CASSITTGGDEQFF. In DNA form, the CDR3 reads TGCGCCAGCAGCATAACGACAGGGGGCGATGAGCAGTTCTTC.

This clonotype has a count of ten or more. V and J are TRBV12-3 or TRBV12-4 and TRBJ2-2; TRBD2 matches at 14 bases. The CDR3 totals 18 residues. The V and J ends lost 5 bases and 3 bases, in that order; junction bases with no gene match: 8. The CDR3, as DNA: TGTGCCAGCAGTCATATGGGACTAGCGGGAGCCGACACCGGGGAGCTGTTTTTT. Its protein product is CASSHMGLAGADTGELFF.

There are a few counts of this clonotype. The gene calls are TRBV7-9 and TRBJ1-2, with TRBD1 matching over 7 bases. CDR1 is SEHNR and CDR2 is FQNEAQ in the germline V gene (reference sequence). This CDR3 has 12 amino acids. V was pared by 0 bases and J by 12 bases, with 4 bases of the junction left unmatched. CDR3 nucleotide sequence: TGTGCCAGCAGCTTAGCGACAGGGACGGACACCTTC. Translated, it gives CASSLATGTDTF.